This T cell receptor beta chain was sequenced in a study of CD8 T cells in Susac syndrome. Concerning this clonotype itself: The target antigen is unknown.

Germline CDR1 reads SQVTM; CDR2 reads ANQGSEA. This CDR3 comprises 16 residues. V was cut by 6 bases and J by 2 bases, with 17 bases left in between. Study results and caveats: By the study's own acknowledgment, its TCR sequencing and HLA analysis included relatively few individuals.

Random hexamers were used to reverse transcribe an amount of roughly 0.5 to 1 ug RNA. An immunoSEQ multiplex PCR generated amplified TCR beta CDR3 products spanning 54 Vbeta and 13 Jbeta. TCRdb called the immunoSEQ multiplex PCR reads again in MiXCR, with one record for every CDR3 protein. In the table there are 150,000 to 200,000 distinct CDR3 sequences, approximately 96% of which are singletons. Sequencing of TCR beta drew on CD8+ and CD4+ T cells from blood. The multiple sclerosis controls consisted of treatment-naive patients with relapsing-remitting disease, either stable or active. This clonotype originated in a human donor with multiple sclerosis. The gene calls are TRBV29-1 and TRBJ2-6; D gene uncertain. The sequencing sample was made of CD4+ T cells from PBMCs. CDR3 amino acids: CSVKQGSGTGANVLTF. CDR3 in DNA: TGCAGCGTCAAACAAGGCTCAGGCACTGGGGCCAACGTCCTGACTTTC.